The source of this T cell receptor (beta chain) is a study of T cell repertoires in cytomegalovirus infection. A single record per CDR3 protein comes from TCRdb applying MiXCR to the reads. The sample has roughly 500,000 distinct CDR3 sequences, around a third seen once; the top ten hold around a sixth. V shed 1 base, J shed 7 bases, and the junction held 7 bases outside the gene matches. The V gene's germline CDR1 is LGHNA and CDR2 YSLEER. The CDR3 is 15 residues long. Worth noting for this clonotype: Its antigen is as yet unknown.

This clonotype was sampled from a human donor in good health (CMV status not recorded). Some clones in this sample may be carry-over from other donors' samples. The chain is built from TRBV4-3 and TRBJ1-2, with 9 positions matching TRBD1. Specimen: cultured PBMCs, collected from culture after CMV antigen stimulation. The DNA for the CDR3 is TGCGCCAGCAGCCAAGTACAGGGGGCACAGGGTGGCTACACCTTC. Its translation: CASSQVQGAQGGYTF.